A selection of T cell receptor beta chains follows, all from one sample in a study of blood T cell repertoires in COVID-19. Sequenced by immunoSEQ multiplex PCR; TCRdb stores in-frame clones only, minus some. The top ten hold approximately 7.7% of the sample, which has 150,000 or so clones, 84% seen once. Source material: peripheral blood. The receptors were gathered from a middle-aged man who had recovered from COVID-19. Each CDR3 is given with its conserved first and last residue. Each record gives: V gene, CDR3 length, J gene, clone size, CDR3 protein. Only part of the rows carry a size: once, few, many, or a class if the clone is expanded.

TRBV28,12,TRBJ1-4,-,CASSSPSRKLFF
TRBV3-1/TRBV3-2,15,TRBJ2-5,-,CASSQVVQGWETQYF
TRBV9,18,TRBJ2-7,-,CASSGGDRVPGLAYEQYF
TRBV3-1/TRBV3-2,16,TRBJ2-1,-,CASSQVGRSSYNEQFF
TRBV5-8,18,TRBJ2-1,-,CASSLAGGGASGKNEQFF
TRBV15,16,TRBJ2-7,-,CATSSLTPGQGSEQYF
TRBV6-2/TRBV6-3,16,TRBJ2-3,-,CASSYGVGTDADTQYF
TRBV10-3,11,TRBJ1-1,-,CAISGGAEAFF
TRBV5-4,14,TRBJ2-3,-,CASSLAGGGGTQYF
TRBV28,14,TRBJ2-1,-,CASSSLRGGNEQFF
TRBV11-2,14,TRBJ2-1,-,CASSLTGGYNEQFF
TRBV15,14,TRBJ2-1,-,CATSRTRTDFEQFF
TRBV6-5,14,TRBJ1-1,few,CASSYSISAREAFF
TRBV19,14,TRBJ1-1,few,CASSIPKLRTEAFF
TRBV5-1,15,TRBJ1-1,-,CASSLLTGVNTEAFF
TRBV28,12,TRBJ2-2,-,CASSFPTGELFF
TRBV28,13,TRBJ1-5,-,CASRGTGKQPQHF
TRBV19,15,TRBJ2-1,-,CASMGLAGVRNEQFF
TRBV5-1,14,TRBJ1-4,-,CASSLDSTNEKLFF
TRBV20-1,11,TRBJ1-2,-,CSAATGGGYTF
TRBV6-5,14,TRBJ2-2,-,CASTEGLLTGELFF
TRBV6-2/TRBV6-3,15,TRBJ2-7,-,CASSYIGTGGNEQYF
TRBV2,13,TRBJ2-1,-,CATTTGDGNEQFF
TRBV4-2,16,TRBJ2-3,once,CASSQEPGTSLDTQYF
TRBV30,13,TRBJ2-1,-,CAWSGLAGGFRFF
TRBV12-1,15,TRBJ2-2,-,CASSFDSRTPGELFF
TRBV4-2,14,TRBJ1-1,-,CASSPGRGATEAFF
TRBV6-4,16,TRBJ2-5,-,CASSDMGTGGLATQYF
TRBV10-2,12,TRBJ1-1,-,CASSVAGAQAFF
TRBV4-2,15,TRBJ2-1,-,CASSQGTGRENEQFF
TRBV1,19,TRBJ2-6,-,CTSSRNGLAGNSGANVLTF
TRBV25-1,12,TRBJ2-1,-,CASSDPYNEQFF
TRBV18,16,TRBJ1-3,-,CASSPEILIQGNTIYF
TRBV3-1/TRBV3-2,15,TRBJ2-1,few,CASSPGTSVYNEQFF
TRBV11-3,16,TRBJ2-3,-,CASSRNRGFTTDTQYF
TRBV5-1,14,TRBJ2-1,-,CASSFQRDNNEQFF
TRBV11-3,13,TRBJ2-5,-,CASSLSGQETQYF
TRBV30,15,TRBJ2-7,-,CAWSTPGGSSYEQYF
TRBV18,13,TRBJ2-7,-,CASSPGGEEEQYF
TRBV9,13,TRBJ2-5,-,CASLEGLQETQYF
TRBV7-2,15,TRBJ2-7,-,CASSLKSQGSYEQYF
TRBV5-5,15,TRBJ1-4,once,CASSLMGTDNEKLFF
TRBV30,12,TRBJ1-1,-,CAWSASDSEAFF
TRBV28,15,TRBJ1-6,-,CASSPFDREESPLHF
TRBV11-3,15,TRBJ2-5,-,CASSLSGGAAETQYF
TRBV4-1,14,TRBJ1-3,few,CASSLRDRGNTIYF